Reported below is one T cell receptor (beta chain). Its antigen remains unknown. Pooling was applied to second doses at about 4 or about 12 weeks. Germline V gene data show CDR1 as SGHRS and CDR2 as YFSETQ. There are 16 residues in the CDR3. The trim removed 3 bases at V and 2 bases at J, leaving 4 bases unmatched. This sample stems from a study of T cell responses to AZD1222 COVID-19 vaccine. The protocol was immunoSEQ multiplex PCR, while the TCRdb copy is restricted to in-frame clones and leaves out a portion. The data contain some 56,000 clones, 89% of them seen just once; the ten biggest clones take up 5.5% to 7%. Notes on the study in general: Repertoire collection took place solely once the T cell response had peaked. The reported proportion of spike-specific TCRs targeting unmutated variant regions was nearly half. Donors, mostly white British, included more females; clonal diversity was possibly underestimated.

The sequencing here drew on peripheral blood, taken 28 days after the second AZD1222 dose. This receptor was identified in an adult who received the AZD1222 COVID-19 vaccine. The V call is TRBV5-1, the J call TRBJ2-3; TRBD2 matches 12 bases. The chain's CDR3 is CASSSGTSGFTDTQYF. In DNA, the CDR3 is TGCGCCAGCAGCTCAGGGACTAGCGGGTTCACAGATACGCAGTATTTT.